This record looks at one T cell receptor beta chain sequence and its context. Its target is not known. The data were obtained in a study of OX40 agonist ivuxolimab in advanced cancers. Individuals having autoimmune disease history or systemic immunosuppression were not enrolled. Blood samples were obtained at baseline, cycle 4 day 1, and cycle 7 day 1. Findings and caveats of the study: By week 6 at 0.1 to 3.0 mg/kg, blood CD4+ and CD8+ T cells had expanded clonally.

Trimming shortened V by 5 bases and J by 10 bases, and 23 bases separated the two germline ends. Germline CDR1 and CDR2: SGHAT and FQNNGV. The CDR3 runs 15 residues. The protocol was immunoSEQ multiplex PCR, while the TCRdb copy is restricted to in-frame clones and leaves out a portion. In the table there are 65,000 to 95,000 clones, roughly 87% of which are singletons. The TCR comes from an adult with an advanced solid tumor such as melanoma, head and neck, liver or kidney cancer. This chain joins TRBV11-2 and TRBJ1-1; D is possibly TRBD1 (5 bases). Sample: CD4+ or CD8+ T cells sorted from blood, taken in a trial of the OX40 agonist ivuxolimab. This chain's CDR3 is CASSLLTGTSAGAFF. CDR3 DNA: TGTGCCAGCAGCCTGCTCACCGGGACGTCGGCCGGAGCTTTCTTT.